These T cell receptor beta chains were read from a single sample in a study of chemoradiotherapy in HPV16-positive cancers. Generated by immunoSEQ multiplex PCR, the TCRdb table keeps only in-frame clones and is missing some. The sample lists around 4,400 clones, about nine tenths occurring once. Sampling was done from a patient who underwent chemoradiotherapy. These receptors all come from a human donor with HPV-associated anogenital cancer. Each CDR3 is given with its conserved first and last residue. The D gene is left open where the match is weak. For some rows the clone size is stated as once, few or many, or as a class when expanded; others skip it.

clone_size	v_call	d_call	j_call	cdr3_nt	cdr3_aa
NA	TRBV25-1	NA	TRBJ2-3	TGTGCCAGCAGTGACCCTAAATACAGATCAGCTAGCACAGATACGCAGTATTTT	CASSDPKYRSASTDTQYF
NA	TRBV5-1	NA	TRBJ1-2	TGCGCCAGCAGCCCCGGCACAACCCAAGGCTACACCTTC	CASSPGTTQGYTF
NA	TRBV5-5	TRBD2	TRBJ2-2	TGTGCCAGCAGCGGGGTGCGGGGGTACACCGGGGAGCTGTTTTTT	CASSGVRGYTGELFF
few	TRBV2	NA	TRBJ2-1	TGTGCCAGCAGTGAAAGAACTACTGGTTCTTCGGAGCAGTTCTTC	CASSERTTGSSEQFF
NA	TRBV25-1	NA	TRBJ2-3	TGTGCCAGCACAACTAGGCTAAGCACAGATACGCAGTATTTT	CASTTRLSTDTQYF
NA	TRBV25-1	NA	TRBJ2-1	TGTGCCAGCAGTGACCCCCGGGCGGGGTACAATGAGCAGTTCTTC	CASSDPRAGYNEQFF
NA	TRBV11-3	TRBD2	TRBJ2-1	TGTGCCAGCAGCCCCGGGGTAGCGGGGGCGGGAAACAATGAGCAGTTCTTC	CASSPGVAGAGNNEQFF
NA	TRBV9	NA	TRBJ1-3	TGTGCCAGCAGCGGGGAGGCCTCTGGAAACACCATATATTTT	CASSGEASGNTIYF
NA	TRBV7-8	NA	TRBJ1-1	TGTGCCAGCAGCTCCGGCCATGGGACTGAAGCTTTCTTT	CASSSGHGTEAFF
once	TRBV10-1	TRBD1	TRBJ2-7	TGCGCCAGCTCCCCGGGACAGCATCAGTCGGACGAGCAGTACTTC	CASSPGQHQSDEQYF
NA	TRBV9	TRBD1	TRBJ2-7	TGTGCCAGCAGCGAGGGACAGGGAGCCTACGAGCAGTACTTC	CASSEGQGAYEQYF
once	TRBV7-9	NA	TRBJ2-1	TGTGCCAGCAGTCAGGACAGTTACAATGAGCAGTTCTTC	CASSQDSYNEQFF
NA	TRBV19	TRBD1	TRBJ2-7	TGTGCCACTGAAGAGACAGGGAGATCCGGTGGGCAGTACTTC	CATEETGRSGGQYF
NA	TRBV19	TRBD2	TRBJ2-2	TGTGCCAGTAGTCGTGGACTAGCGGGAGGGAACACCGGGGAGCTGTTTTTT	CASSRGLAGGNTGELFF
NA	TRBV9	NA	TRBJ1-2	TGTGCCAGCAGCGGGCCGGGACGAGGATATGGCTACACCTTC	CASSGPGRGYGYTF
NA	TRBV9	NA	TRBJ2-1	TGTGCCAGCAGCGTAGTTACGCCGGGCAATGAGCAGTTCTTC	CASSVVTPGNEQFF
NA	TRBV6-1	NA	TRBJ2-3	TGTGCCAGCAGCCCTTCCGGGACTCGCAGTGATACGCAGTATTTT	CASSPSGTRSDTQYF
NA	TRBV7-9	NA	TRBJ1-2	TGTGCCTTGGAGGAATCTAACTATGGCTACACCTTC	CALEESNYGYTF
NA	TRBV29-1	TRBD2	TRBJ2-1	TGCAGCGTTTGGGCCGGGACTAGCGGGATTGGCGAGCAGTTCTTC	CSVWAGTSGIGEQFF
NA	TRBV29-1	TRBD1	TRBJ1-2	TGCAGCGTAAGACAGGGGGGCTATGGCTACACCTTC	CSVRQGGYGYTF
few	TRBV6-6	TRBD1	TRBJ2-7	TGTGCCAGCGGGACAGGGGCCTACGAGCAGTACTTC	CASGTGAYEQYF
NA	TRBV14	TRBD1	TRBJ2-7	TGTGCCAGCAGCCTAACGGGACAGGGGCACTACGAGCAGTACTTC	CASSLTGQGHYEQYF
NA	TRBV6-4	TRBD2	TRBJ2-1	TGTGCCAGCAGTCCTGGGACTAGCGGGAGATTAAATGAGCAGTTCTTC	CASSPGTSGRLNEQFF
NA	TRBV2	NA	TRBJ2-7	TGTGCCAGCAGTCAGGTGGACGAGCAGTACTTC	CASSQVDEQYF
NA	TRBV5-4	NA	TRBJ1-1	TGTGCCAGCAGCTTGCAGGGAAATAAGAACACTGAAGCTTTCTTT	CASSLQGNKNTEAFF
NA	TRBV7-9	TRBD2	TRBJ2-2	TGTGCCAGCACCCTTAGCGGGGTAAACACCGGGGAGCTGTTTTTT	CASTLSGVNTGELFF
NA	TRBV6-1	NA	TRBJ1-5	TGTGCCAGCAGTGAAATTTTAGGGGACGCGGGACAGCCCCAGCATTTT	CASSEILGDAGQPQHF
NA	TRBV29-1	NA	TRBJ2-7	TGCAGCGTTGGGGGGGACAGCTCCTACGAGCAGTACTTC	CSVGGDSSYEQYF
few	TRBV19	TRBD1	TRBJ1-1	TGTGCCAGTAGTAAGCAAAAGGACAGGGCCACTGAAGCTTTCTTT	CASSKQKDRATEAFF
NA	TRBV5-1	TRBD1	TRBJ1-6	TGCGCCAGCAGCCCCGGACAGGGGGGAGGATCCCTCCACTTT	CASSPGQGGGSLHF
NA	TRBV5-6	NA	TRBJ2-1	TGTGCCAGCAGCTTGGCGGGGGTGAGCTCCTACAATGAGCAGTTCTTC	CASSLAGVSSYNEQFF
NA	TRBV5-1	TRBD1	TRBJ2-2	TGCGCCAGCAGCTTGGGGCGAGGGACAGGGGCCACCGGGGAGCTGTTTTTT	CASSLGRGTGATGELFF
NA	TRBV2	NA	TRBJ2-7	TGTGCCAGCAGTCGAGTGAGGGGGGGAGCCCCTAATTTTCCCCGCGAGCAGTACTTC	CASSRVRGGAPNFPREQYF
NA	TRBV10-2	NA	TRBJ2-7	TGCGCCAGCAGTGTTCGAAGCACCTACGAGCAGTACTTC	CASSVRSTYEQYF
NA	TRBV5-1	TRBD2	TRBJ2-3	TGCGCCAGCAGCTTGGTCGGGACTAGCGGGAGGAGCACAGATACGCAGTATTTT	CASSLVGTSGRSTDTQYF
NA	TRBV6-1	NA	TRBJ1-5	TGTGCCAGCAGTGTAATCTCGGGGGGTTCCGTGGGCGGTCAGCCCCAGCATTTT	CASSVISGGSVGGQPQHF
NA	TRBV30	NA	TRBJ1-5	TGTGCCTGGAGTCCGGAGACAGGTAGGAGCAATCAGCCCCAGCATTTT	CAWSPETGRSNQPQHF
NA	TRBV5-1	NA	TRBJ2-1	TGCGCCAGCAGCTTGGACCCTTCGCGGAAGTTCTTC	CASSLDPSRKFF
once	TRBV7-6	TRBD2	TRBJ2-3	TGTGCCAGCAGTGGCGGCGGACTAGCGGGAGCTCAAGATACGCAGTATTTT	CASSGGGLAGAQDTQYF
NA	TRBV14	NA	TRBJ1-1	TGTGCCAGCAGCCGACTAGGCGGGGGGGACACTGAAGCTTTCTTT	CASSRLGGGDTEAFF
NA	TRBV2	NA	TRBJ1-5	TGTGCCAGCAGTGATATAGGGGGGCATCAGCCCCAGCATTTT	CASSDIGGHQPQHF
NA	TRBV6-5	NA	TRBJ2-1	TGTGCCAGCAATGTAGGGGCAGGGAGAGGTGAGCAGTTCTTC	CASNVGAGRGEQFF
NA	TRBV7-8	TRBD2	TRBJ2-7	TGTGCCAGCAGCTTTGGCGGGAGCTCCTACGAGCAGTACTTC	CASSFGGSSYEQYF